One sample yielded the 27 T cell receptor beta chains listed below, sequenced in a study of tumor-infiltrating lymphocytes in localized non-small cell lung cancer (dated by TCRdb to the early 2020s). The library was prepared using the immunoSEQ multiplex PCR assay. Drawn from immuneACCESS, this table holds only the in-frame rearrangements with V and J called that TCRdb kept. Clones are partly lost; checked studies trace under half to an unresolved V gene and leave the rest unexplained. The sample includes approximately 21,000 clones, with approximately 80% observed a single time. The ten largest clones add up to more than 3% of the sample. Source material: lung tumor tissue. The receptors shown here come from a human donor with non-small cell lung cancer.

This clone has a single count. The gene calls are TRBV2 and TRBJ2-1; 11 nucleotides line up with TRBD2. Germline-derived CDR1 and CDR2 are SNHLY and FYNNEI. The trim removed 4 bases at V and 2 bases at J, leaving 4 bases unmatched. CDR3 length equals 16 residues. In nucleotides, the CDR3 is TGTGCCAGCAGTGGCCAGACTAGCGGGACCTACAATGAGCAGTTCTTC. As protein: CASSGQTSGTYNEQFF.

The CDR3 protein is CASVGDSYEQYF. DNA for the CDR3: TGCGCCAGCGTAGGGGACTCCTACGAGCAGTACTTC. The rearrangement uses TRBV4-1 and TRBJ2-7; D might be TRBD1 (5 bases). Germline values: CDR1 MGHRA, CDR2 YSYEKL. Trimming removed 8 bases at V and 0 bases at J, with 8 bases between. This CDR3 is built from 12 residues.

CDR3 sequence: CASTPSGGVYNEQFF. CDR3 coding DNA: TGTGCCAGTACCCCTAGCGGGGGGGTTTACAATGAGCAGTTCTTC. The V gene is TRBV19, the J gene TRBJ2-1, with 12 bases matching TRBD2. V was clipped by 7 bases and J by 4 bases; unmatched bases: 5. Germline CDR1 and CDR2: LNHDA and SQIVND (reference sequence). CDR3 length: 15 residues.

This CDR3 reads CASRESRYNEQFF. CDR3 DNA sequence: TGTGCCAGCAGGGAATCGCGGTACAATGAGCAGTTCTTC. This sequence joins TRBV7-2 and TRBJ2-1; no clear D. V was trimmed by 6 bases and J by 4 bases, leaving 10 bases between them. The CDR3 sequence is 13 residues long. Germline V gene data show CDR1 as SGHTA and CDR2 as FQGNSA.

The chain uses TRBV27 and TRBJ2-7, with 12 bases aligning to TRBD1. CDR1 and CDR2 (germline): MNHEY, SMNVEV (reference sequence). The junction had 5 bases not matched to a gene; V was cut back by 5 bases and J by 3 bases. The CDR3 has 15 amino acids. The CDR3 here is CASSGGTGGYYEQYF. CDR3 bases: TGTGCCAGCAGTGGCGGGACAGGGGGCTACTACGAGCAGTACTTC.

CDR3: CASSPTHEQYF. DNA of the CDR3: TGTGCCAGCAGCCCCACCCACGAGCAGTACTTC. The genes are TRBV7-8 and TRBJ2-7, with unresolved D. This CDR3 contains 11 residues. V gave up 5 bases and J gave up 5 bases, with 7 bases separating them. Germline loops: CDR1 SGHVS, CDR2 FQNEAQ.

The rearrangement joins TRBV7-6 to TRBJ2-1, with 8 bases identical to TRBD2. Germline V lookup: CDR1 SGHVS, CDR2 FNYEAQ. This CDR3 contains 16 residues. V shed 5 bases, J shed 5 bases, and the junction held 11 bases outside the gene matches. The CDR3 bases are TGTGCCAGCAGCCCCTGGGCTCGGGGGGGTAACAATGAGCAGTTCTTC. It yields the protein CASSPWARGGNNEQFF.

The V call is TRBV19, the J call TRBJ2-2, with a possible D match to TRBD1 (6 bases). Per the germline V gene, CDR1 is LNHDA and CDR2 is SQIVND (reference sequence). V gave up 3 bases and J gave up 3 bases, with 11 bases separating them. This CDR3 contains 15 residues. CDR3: CASSIGAGDTGELFF. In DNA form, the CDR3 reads TGTGCCAGTAGTATTGGTGCAGGGGACACCGGGGAGCTGTTTTTT. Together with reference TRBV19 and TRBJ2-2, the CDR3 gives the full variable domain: DGGITQSPKYLFRKEGQNVTLSCEQNLNHDAMYWYRQDPGQGLRLIYYSQIVNDFQKGDIAEGYSVSREKKESFPLTVTSAQKNPTAFYLCASSIGAGDTGELFFGEGSRLTVL.

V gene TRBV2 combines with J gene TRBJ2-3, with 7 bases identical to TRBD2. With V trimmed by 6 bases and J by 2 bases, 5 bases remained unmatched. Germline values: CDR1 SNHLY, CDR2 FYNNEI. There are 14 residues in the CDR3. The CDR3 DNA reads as TGTGCCAGCAGGGCGGGACTAAACACAGATACGCAGTATTTT. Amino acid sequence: CASRAGLNTDTQYF.

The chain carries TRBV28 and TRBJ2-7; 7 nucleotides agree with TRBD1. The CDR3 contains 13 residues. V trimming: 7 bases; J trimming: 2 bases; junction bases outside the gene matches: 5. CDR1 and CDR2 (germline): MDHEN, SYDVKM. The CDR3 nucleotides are TGTGCCAGCATAGGGCAGGGGGCCTACGAGCAGTACTTC. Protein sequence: CASIGQGAYEQYF.

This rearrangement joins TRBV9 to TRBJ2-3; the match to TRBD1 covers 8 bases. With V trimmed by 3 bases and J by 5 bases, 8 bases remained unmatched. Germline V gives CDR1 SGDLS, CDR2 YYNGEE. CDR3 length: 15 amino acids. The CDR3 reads CASSGQGRGGDTQYF. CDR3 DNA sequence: TGTGCCAGCAGCGGACAGGGGAGAGGGGGAGATACGCAGTATTTT.

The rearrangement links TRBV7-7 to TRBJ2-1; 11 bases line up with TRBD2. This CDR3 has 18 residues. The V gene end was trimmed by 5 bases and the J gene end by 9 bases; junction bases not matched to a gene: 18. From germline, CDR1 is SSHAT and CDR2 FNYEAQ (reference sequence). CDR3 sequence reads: CASSRPELAGGTTAEQFF. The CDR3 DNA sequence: TGTGCCAGCAGCCGACCCGAGCTAGCGGGAGGTACCACAGCTGAGCAGTTCTTC.

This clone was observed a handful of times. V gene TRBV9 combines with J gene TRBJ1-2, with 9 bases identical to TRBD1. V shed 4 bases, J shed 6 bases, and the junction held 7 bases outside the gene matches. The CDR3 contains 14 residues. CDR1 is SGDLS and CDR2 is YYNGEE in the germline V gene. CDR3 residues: CASSRGGQGDGYTF. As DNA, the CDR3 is TGTGCCAGCAGCCGAGGGGGACAGGGCGATGGCTACACCTTC.

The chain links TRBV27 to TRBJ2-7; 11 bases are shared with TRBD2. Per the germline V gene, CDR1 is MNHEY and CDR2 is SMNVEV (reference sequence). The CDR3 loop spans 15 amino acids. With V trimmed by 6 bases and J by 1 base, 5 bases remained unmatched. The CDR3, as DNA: TGTGCCAGCAGACTAGCGGGAGTGGGTTCCTACGAGCAGTACTTC. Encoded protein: CASRLAGVGSYEQYF.

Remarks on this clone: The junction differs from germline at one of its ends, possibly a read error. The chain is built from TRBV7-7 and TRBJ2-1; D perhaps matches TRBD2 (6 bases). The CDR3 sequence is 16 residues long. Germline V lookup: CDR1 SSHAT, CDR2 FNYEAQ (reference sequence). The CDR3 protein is CASSLGGERQFNEQFF. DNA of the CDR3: TGTGCTAGCAGCTTAGGCGGGGAGCGCCAGTTCAATGAGCAGTTCTTC. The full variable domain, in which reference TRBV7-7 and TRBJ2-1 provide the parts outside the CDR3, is GAGVSQSPRYKVTKRGQDVTLRCDPISSHATLYWYQQALGQGPEFLTYFNYEAQPDKSGLPSDRFSAERPEGSISTLTIQRTEQRDSAMYRCASSLGGERQFNEQFFGPGTRLTVL.

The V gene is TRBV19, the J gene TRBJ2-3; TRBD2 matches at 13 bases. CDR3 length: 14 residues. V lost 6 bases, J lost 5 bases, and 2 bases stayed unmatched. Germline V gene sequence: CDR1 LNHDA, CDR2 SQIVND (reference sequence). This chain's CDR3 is CASRLAGGLDTQYF. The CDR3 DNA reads TGTGCCAGTAGACTAGCGGGAGGGTTAGATACGCAGTATTTT.

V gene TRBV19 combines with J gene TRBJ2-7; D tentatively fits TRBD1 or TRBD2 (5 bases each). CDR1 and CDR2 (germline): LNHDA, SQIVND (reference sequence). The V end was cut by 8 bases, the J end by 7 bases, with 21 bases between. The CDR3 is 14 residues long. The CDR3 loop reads CASRQTAPRGEQYF. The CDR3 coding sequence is TGTGCCAGTCGACAGACGGCACCCAGAGGGGAGCAGTACTTC.

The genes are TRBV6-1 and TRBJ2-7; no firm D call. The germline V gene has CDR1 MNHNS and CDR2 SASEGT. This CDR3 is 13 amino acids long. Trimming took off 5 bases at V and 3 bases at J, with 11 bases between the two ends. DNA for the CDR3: TGTGCCAGCAGTTCCAGGCAGAGCTACGAGCAGTACTTC. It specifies CASSSRQSYEQYF.

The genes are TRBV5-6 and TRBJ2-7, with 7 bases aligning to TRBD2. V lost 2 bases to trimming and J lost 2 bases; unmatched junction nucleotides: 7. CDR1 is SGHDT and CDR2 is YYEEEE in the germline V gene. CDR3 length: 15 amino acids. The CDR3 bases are TGTGCCAGCAGCTTTGGGGTGGGAGGGACCTACGAGCAGTACTTC. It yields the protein CASSFGVGGTYEQYF.

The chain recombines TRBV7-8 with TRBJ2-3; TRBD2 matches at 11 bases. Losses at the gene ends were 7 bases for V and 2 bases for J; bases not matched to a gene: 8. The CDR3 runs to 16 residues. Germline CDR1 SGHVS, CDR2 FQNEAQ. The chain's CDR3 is CASTTRSGRDTDTQYF. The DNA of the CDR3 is TGTGCCAGCACCACCCGTAGCGGGAGGGACACAGATACGCAGTATTTT.

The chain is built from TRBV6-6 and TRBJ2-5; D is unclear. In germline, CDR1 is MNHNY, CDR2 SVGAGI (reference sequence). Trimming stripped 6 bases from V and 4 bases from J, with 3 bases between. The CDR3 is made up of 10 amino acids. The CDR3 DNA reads TGTGCCAGCAGAAGAGAGACCCAGTACTTC. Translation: CASRRETQYF.

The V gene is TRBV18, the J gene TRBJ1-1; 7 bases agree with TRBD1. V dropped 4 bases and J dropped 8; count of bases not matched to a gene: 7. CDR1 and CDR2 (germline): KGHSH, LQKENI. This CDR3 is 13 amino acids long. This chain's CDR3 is CASSQGARPEAFF. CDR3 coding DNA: TGTGCCAGCTCACAGGGGGCGAGGCCAGAAGCTTTCTTT.

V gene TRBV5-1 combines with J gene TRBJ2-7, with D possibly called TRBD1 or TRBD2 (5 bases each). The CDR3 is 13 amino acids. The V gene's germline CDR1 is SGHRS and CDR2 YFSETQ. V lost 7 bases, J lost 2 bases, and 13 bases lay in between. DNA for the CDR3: TGCGCCAGCCGCCCACGAGGGGCCTACGAGCAGTACTTC. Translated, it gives CASRPRGAYEQYF.

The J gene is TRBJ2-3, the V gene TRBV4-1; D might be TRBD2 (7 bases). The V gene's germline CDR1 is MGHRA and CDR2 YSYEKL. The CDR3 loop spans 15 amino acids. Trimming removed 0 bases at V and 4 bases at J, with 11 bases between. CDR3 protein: CASSQEGGGADTQYF. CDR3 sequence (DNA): TGCGCCAGCAGCCAAGAGGGAGGGGGGGCAGATACGCAGTATTTT.

The CDR3 sequence is CASRSPNILMNTEAFF. The CDR3 DNA reads TGTGCCAGCAGGTCCCCTAATATCCTTATGAACACTGAAGCTTTCTTT. The chain couples TRBV7-9 to TRBJ1-1; D not resolved. The V end was cut by 6 bases, the J end by 0 bases, with 17 bases between. This CDR3 has 16 amino acids. Germline V gives CDR1 SEHNR, CDR2 FQNEAQ (reference sequence).

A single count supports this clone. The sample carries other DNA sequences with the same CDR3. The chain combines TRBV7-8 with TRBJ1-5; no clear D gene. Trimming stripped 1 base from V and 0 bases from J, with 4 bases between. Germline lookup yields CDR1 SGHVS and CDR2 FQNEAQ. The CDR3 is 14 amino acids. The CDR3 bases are TGTGCCAGCAGCTTAGAGGGTAGCAATCAGCCCCAGCATTTT. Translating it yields CASSLEGSNQPQHF.

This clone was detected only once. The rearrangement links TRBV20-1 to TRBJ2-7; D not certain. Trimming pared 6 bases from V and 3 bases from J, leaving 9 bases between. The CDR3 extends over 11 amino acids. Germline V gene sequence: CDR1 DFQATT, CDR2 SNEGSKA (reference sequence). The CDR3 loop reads CSAPTGYEQYF. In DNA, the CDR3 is TGCAGTGCCCCAACGGGCTACGAGCAGTACTTC.